This passage covers 29 T cell receptor beta chains from one sample sequenced in a study of T cell repertoires in cytomegalovirus infection (dated by TCRdb to the late 2010s). Which antigens these TCRs recognize remains unknown. The treatment or condition label here, explained by the study, means: in vitro stimulation with specific CMV peptide epitopes to enrich CMV-specific T cells. The sequencer was an Illumina HiSeq 1500. TCRdb trimmed public reads at Q25 via fastp, called clones via MiXCR and kept in-frame beta chains. CDR3 protein duplicates are merged, each entry listing the most common genes and DNA. The sample table holds about 830,000 distinct CDR3 sequences, of which about 33% were seen once. The ten largest clonotypes hold under 15% of the sample. This material consisted of cultured CD8+ T cells from PBMCs, taken from culture after CMV antigen stimulation. Receptor source: a human donor in good health (CMV status not recorded). Some clones in this sample may be carry-over from other donors' samples.

This clonotype was detected ten times or more. The chain couples TRBV7-9 to TRBJ2-5; tentatively, D is TRBD1 (6 bases). CDR3 size: 14 residues. The V and J ends lost 5 bases and 2 bases respectively, with 12 bases between them. In germline, CDR1 is SEHNR, CDR2 FQNEAQ (reference sequence). The CDR3 sequence: CASSQTGTQETQYF. CDR3 DNA: TGTGCCAGCAGCCAGACAGGAACTCAAGAGACCCAGTACTTC.

This sequence joins TRBV25-1 and TRBJ2-1; D is tentatively TRBD1 or TRBD2 (5 bases each). The V and J ends lost 6 bases and 3 bases respectively, with 21 bases between them. Germline V gene sequence: CDR1 MGHDK, CDR2 SYGVNS. The CDR3 is made up of 17 amino acids. CDR3 loop: CASSDRRDLRRYNEQFF. In nucleotides, the CDR3 is TGTGCCAGCAGCGATCGCCGGGACCTGAGACGCTACAATGAGCAGTTCTTC.

The rearrangement links TRBV18 to TRBJ2-7; possibly TRBD1 or TRBD2 for D (6 bases each). This CDR3 is built from 16 residues. The germline V gene has CDR1 KGHSH and CDR2 LQKENI. Trimming cost V 1 base and J 3 bases, with 16 bases left between them. Here the CDR3 reads CASSPRGAVAGYEQYV. CDR3 sequence (DNA): TGTGCCAGCTCACCACGGGGGGCGGTGGCTGGCTACGAGCAGTACGTC.

This clonotype showed up just a few times. V usage is TRBV4-1 and J usage is TRBJ2-1, with D possibly matching TRBD1 (6 bases). From germline, CDR1 is MGHRA and CDR2 YSYEKL. Trimming took off 3 bases at V and 0 bases at J, with 12 bases between the two ends. The CDR3 length is 16 residues. The chain's CDR3 is CASSQETGLSYNEQFF. The DNA for the CDR3 is TGCGCCAGCAGCCAGGAAACAGGGCTCTCCTACAATGAGCAGTTCTTC.

A few counts support this clonotype. The gene calls are TRBV7-2 and TRBJ1-2, with no clear D. The CDR3 runs to 13 residues. Deletions cut 5 bases from V and 0 bases from J, with 7 bases between. Per the germline V gene, CDR1 is SGHTA and CDR2 is FQGNSA. This CDR3 reads CASSPEPNYGYTF. In DNA, the CDR3 is TGTGCCAGCAGCCCGGAACCTAACTATGGCTACACCTTC. The variable domain in full, completed from reference TRBV7-2 and TRBJ1-2, reads GAGVSQSPSNKVTEKGKDVELRCDPISGHTALYWYRQSLGQGLEFLIYFQGNSAPDKSGLPSDRFSAERTGGSVSTLTIQRTQQEDSAVYLCASSPEPNYGYTFGSGTRLTVV.

This sequence joins TRBV28 and TRBJ1-1; D is ambiguous. This CDR3 is built from 13 residues. V was trimmed by 3 bases and J by 4 bases, leaving 9 bases between them. CDR1 is MDHEN, CDR2 SYDVKM, per germline. The CDR3 bases are TGTGCCAGCAGTTTCCCCCCGAGCACTGAAGCTTTCTTT. It yields the protein CASSFPPSTEAFF.

The sample holds a few counts of this clonotype. V gene TRBV24-1 combines with J gene TRBJ2-2; tentative D call: TRBD1 (5 bases). The V end was cut by 12 bases, the J end by 5 bases, with 12 bases between. Germline CDR1 is KGHDR and CDR2 is SFDVKD. The CDR3 contains 12 residues. CDR3 protein: CASQEHTGELFF. For the CDR3, the DNA is TGTGCCTCACAGGAACATACCGGGGAGCTGTTTTTT.

The chain carries TRBV7-6 and TRBJ1-5, with 7 bases matching TRBD1. The CDR3 runs 14 residues. V was pared by 4 bases and J by 3 bases, with 3 bases of the junction left unmatched. Germline CDR1 reads SGHVS; CDR2 reads FNYEAQ. CDR3 protein: CASSSGQANQPQHF. In DNA, the CDR3 is TGTGCCAGCAGCTCTGGACAGGCCAATCAGCCCCAGCATTTT.

V and J are TRBV28 and TRBJ2-2; 10 bases agree with TRBD2. Germline lookup yields CDR1 MDHEN and CDR2 SYDVKM. This CDR3 spans 16 amino acids. The V gene end was trimmed by 7 bases and the J gene end by 6 bases; junction bases not matched to a gene: 11. The CDR3 loop is CASTASSGGLAGELFF. In nucleotides, the CDR3 is TGTGCCAGCACCGCTTCTAGCGGGGGCCTTGCCGGGGAGCTGTTTTTT.

The chain carries TRBV6-1 and TRBJ2-7; 7 bases fit TRBD1. The length of the CDR3 is 15 residues. From germline, CDR1 is MNHNS and CDR2 SASEGT. The junction had 10 bases not matched to a gene; V was cut back by 6 bases and J by 2 bases. CDR3 protein: CASRQQTGKAYEQYF. CDR3 bases: TGTGCCAGCAGGCAACAGACAGGGAAGGCCTACGAGCAGTACTTC.

The J gene is TRBJ1-5, the V gene TRBV19, with D perhaps matching TRBD1 (6 bases). Trimming shortened V by 7 bases and J by 0 bases, and 13 bases separated the two germline ends. Germline-derived CDR1 and CDR2 are LNHDA and SQIVND (reference sequence). The CDR3 covers 15 residues. The CDR3 here is CASKNRDYSNQPQHF. The CDR3, as DNA: TGTGCCAGTAAGAACAGGGACTATAGCAATCAGCCCCAGCATTTT.

This clonotype was found a few times. The CDR3 loop reads CASSAWDPWVRTNEKLFF. CDR3 sequence (DNA): TGTGCCAGCAGTGCCTGGGACCCCTGGGTTCGCACTAATGAAAAACTGTTTTTT. This chain links TRBV6-1 with TRBJ1-4, with D possibly matching TRBD1 (5 bases). The CDR3 consists of 18 residues. Trimming left V 4 bases short and J 2 bases short, with 20 bases between. From germline, CDR1 is MNHNS and CDR2 SASEGT.

The J gene is TRBJ2-3, the V gene TRBV7-4, with TRBD1 identical over 10 bases. V lost 8 bases, J lost 6 bases, and 11 bases stayed unmatched. The germline CDR1 and CDR2 sequences are SGHVT and SQSDAQ. CDR3 length: 15 amino acids. The CDR3 DNA follows: TGTGCCAGCCGCATGACAGGGGGCAGGGGGGATACGCAGTATTTT. Translating gives CASRMTGGRGDTQYF. Complete variable domain (other parts from reference TRBV7-4 and TRBJ2-3): GAGVSQSPRYKVAKRGRDVALRCDSISGHVTLYWYRQTLGQGSEVLTYSQSDAQRDKSGRPSGRFSAERPERSVSTLKIQRTEQGDSAVYLCASRMTGGRGDTQYFGPGTRLTVL.

As for this clonotype: Being one base from a much bigger clone, this may be a read error. The gene calls are TRBV7-6 and TRBJ2-1, with TRBD1 matching 8 bases. Trimming took 8 bases from V and 0 from J; bases not matched to a gene: 9. This CDR3 region has 16 residues. Germline assignment: CDR1 SGHVS and CDR2 FNYEAQ. CDR3 sequence reads: CASGPRTGSSYNEQFF. In nucleotides, the CDR3 is TGTGCCAGCGGCCCGCGGACAGGGAGCTCCTACAATGAGCAGTTCTTC.

The chain recombines TRBV27 with TRBJ1-5, with 8 bases fitting TRBD1. The CDR3 has 15 amino acids. The germline CDR1 and CDR2 sequences are MNHEY and SMNVEV (reference sequence). V lost 1 base to trimming and J lost 9 bases; unmatched junction nucleotides: 8. CDR3 region: CASSLWTGKEWPQHF. DNA for the CDR3: TGTGCCAGCAGTTTATGGACAGGGAAAGAATGGCCCCAGCATTTT.

The sample holds a few counts of this clonotype. The chain recombines TRBV7-6 with TRBJ2-2; 8 bases match TRBD1. V dropped 1 base and J dropped 5; count of bases not matched to a gene: 6. The CDR3 spans 16 residues. Germline V lookup: CDR1 SGHVS, CDR2 FNYEAQ. The CDR3, as DNA: TGTGCCAGCAGCTTAGTCGAGCACAGGGGGACCGGGGAGCTGTTTTTT. This encodes CASSLVEHRGTGELFF.

The chain is built from TRBV6-2 or TRBV6-3 and TRBJ2-2; no firm D call. The CDR3 runs to 18 residues. V dropped 5 bases and J dropped 0 bases, with 19 bases sitting between them. Looked up from germline, CDR1 is MNHEY and CDR2 is SVGEGT. The CDR3 nucleotides are TGTGCCAGCAGTAGCCTGACCCTCGGAATAACGAACACCGGGGAGCTGTTTTTT. Protein: CASSSLTLGITNTGELFF.

The chain uses TRBV6-8 and TRBJ1-4, with D unclear. V gave up 0 bases and J gave up 5 bases, with 13 bases separating them. CDR1 and CDR2 (germline): MNHGY, SAAAGT. The CDR3 extends over 16 amino acids. The CDR3 sequence is CASSYSAGLTNEKLFF. The CDR3 DNA reads TGTGCCAGCAGTTACTCGGCGGGCTTAACGAATGAAAAACTGTTTTTT.

This chain joins TRBV7-9 and TRBJ2-1, with D unclear. There are 16 residues in the CDR3. V was trimmed by 1 base and J by 3 bases, leaving 13 bases between them. In germline, CDR1 is SEHNR, CDR2 FQNEAQ (reference sequence). CDR3 DNA: TGTGCCAGCAGCTTAGTCGGTGCTTCCAACTACAATGAGCAGTTCTTC. Encoded protein: CASSLVGASNYNEQFF.

The chain couples TRBV27 to TRBJ2-3; TRBD2 matches 9 bases. CDR1 MNHEY and CDR2 SMNVEV come from the germline V gene (reference sequence). V shed 6 bases and J 5 bases; nucleotides not matched to a gene: 12. The CDR3 sequence is 16 residues long. DNA of the CDR3: TGTGCCAGCAGCCCCCGGGCGGGGGGGCCTATAGATACGCAGTATTTT. Amino acids: CASSPRAGGPIDTQYF.

This clonotype has just a few counts. This sequence joins TRBV27 and TRBJ1-2, with D hard to call. V was trimmed by 9 bases and J by 4 bases, leaving 21 bases between them. The CDR3 runs 15 residues. Germline CDR1 reads MNHEY; CDR2 reads SMNVEV (reference sequence). This CDR3 reads CASSLKVPKGYGYTF. As DNA, the CDR3 is TGTGCCAGTAGCCTTAAAGTGCCTAAGGGCTATGGCTACACCTTC.

In its sample, this clonotype was seen a few times. V is TRBV6-1 and J is TRBJ1-6, with 7 positions matching TRBD1. Germline CDR1 and CDR2: MNHNS and SASEGT. The V and J ends lost 4 bases and 7 bases, in that order; junction bases with no gene match: 10. The CDR3 spans 16 residues. CDR3 sequence reads: CASSGDSRLRNSPLHF. CDR3 coding DNA: TGTGCCAGCAGTGGGGACAGCCGCCTACGGAATTCACCCCTCCACTTT.

This sequence joins TRBV15 and TRBJ1-2; no clear D. The CDR3 consists of 11 residues. V shed 3 bases and J shed 7 bases, with 6 bases lying between them. The V gene's germline CDR1 is LNHNV and CDR2 YYDKDF (reference sequence). The CDR3 coding sequence is TGTGCCACCAGCAGCGACGGTGGCTACACCTTC. It specifies CATSSDGGYTF. The full variable domain, rest sourced from reference TRBV15 and TRBJ1-2, is DAMVIQNPRYQVTQFGKPVTLSCSQTLNHNVMYWYQQKSSQAPKLLFHYYDKDFNNEADTPDNFQSRRPNTSFCFLDIRSPGLGDTAMYLCATSSDGGYTFGSGTRLTVV.

This clonotype was observed a few times. This chain links TRBV14 with TRBJ2-7; D is undetermined. CDR3 length equals 16 residues. Trimming shortened V by 0 bases and J by 0 bases, and 12 bases separated the two germline ends. Germline lookup yields CDR1 SGHDN and CDR2 FVKESK. The CDR3 DNA reads TGTGCCAGCAGCCAAGATCCAGGTTCCAGCTCCTACGAGCAGTACTTC. Translation: CASSQDPGSSSYEQYF.

This clonotype was counted ten times or more. The chain combines TRBV7-9 with TRBJ1-2; 9 bases are shared with TRBD1. V lost 5 bases, J lost 4 bases, and 8 bases stayed unmatched. The CDR3 consists of 15 residues. Germline CDR1 and CDR2: SEHNR and FQNEAQ (reference sequence). CDR3 sequence reads: CASSPTTTGGYGYTF. The CDR3 nucleotides read TGTGCCAGCAGCCCAACGACGACAGGGGGCTATGGCTACACCTTC.

CDR3 in amino acids: CASSHGNNQPQHF. For the CDR3, the DNA is TGCGCCAGCAGCCACGGAAATAATCAGCCCCAGCATTTT. The chain uses TRBV4-1 and TRBJ1-5, with unresolved D. This CDR3 is 13 amino acids long. Germline lookup yields CDR1 MGHRA and CDR2 YSYEKL. V was clipped by 3 bases and J by 4 bases, with 7 bases between them.

The V call is TRBV24-1, the J call TRBJ2-3; 9 bases line up with TRBD1. Germline CDR1 and CDR2: KGHDR and SFDVKD. The ends lost 5 bases at V and 3 bases at J; junction bases unmatched: 8. The CDR3 is 16 residues long. Here the CDR3 reads CATSGDREGRTDTQYF. The CDR3 coding sequence is TGTGCCACCAGTGGGGACAGGGAAGGTCGGACAGATACGCAGTATTTT.

This sequence joins TRBV14 and TRBJ1-1, with D perhaps matching TRBD1 (5 bases). Germline loops: CDR1 SGHDN, CDR2 FVKESK. The ends were cut back, 4 bases at V and 8 bases at J, with 14 bases in the middle. This CDR3 contains 13 residues. The CDR3 region has the DNA TGTGCCAGCAGCCCCCAAATGACAGCCGAAGCTTTCTTT. This sequence encodes CASSPQMTAEAFF.

There are a few counts of this clonotype. This sequence joins TRBV19 and TRBJ2-4; 10 nucleotides line up with TRBD2. Germline CDR1 reads LNHDA; CDR2 reads SQIVND (reference sequence). The junction had 6 bases not matched to a gene; V was cut back by 3 bases and J by 7 bases. The length of the CDR3 is 15 residues. In nucleotides, the CDR3 is TGTGCCAGTAGTATGTTGGCTAGCGGGGGTAACATTCAGTACTTC. Translating gives CASSMLASGGNIQYF.